These 9 T cell receptor beta chains originate from one sample sequenced in a study of graft-versus-host responses after intestinal transplantation. Antigen specificity for these receptors is unknown. This table comes from immunoSEQ multiplex PCR, and its TCRdb copy is limited to in-frame clones, with some not included. Of about 99,000 clones in the sample, just under 95% were seen once. The sample here was unstimulated CD8+ T cells sorted from spleen or lymph node cells, taken before transplant. These receptors were obtained from a human donor who was the organ donor for an intestinal transplant.

The chain combines TRBV25-1 with TRBJ2-1; 9 nucleotides match TRBD2. Germline assignment: CDR1 MGHDK and CDR2 SYGVNS. After removal of 1 base from V and 3 bases from J, the junction contained 10 bases not matched to a gene. The CDR3 length is 18 residues. CDR3: CASSEFFSLAGDYNEQFF. Written as DNA, the CDR3 is TGTGCCAGCAGTGAATTCTTTTCGTTAGCGGGGGACTACAATGAGCAGTTCTTC.

The chain carries TRBV11-3 and TRBJ2-1, with 7 bases lining up with TRBD2. Germline CDR1 is SGHNT and CDR2 is YENEEA. V lost 5 bases, J lost 2 bases, and 3 bases stayed unmatched. CDR3 size: 14 residues. CDR3 loop: CASSRRGAYNEQFF. The DNA for the CDR3 is TGTGCCAGCAGCCGCCGGGGGGCCTACAATGAGCAGTTCTTC.

The count of this clone is one. The CDR3 reads CASSSALSSYNEQFF. DNA for the CDR3: TGTGCCAGCAGTTCCGCCCTGAGCTCCTACAATGAGCAGTTCTTC. The chain links TRBV13 to TRBJ2-1; D is ambiguous. The CDR3 has 15 amino acids. Germline CDR1 PRHDT, CDR2 FYEKMQ (reference sequence). V dropped 6 bases and J dropped 0 bases, with 12 bases sitting between them.

V gene TRBV6-5 combines with J gene TRBJ2-1, with TRBD2 as a possible D gene (6 bases). Deletions cut 8 bases from V and 3 bases from J, with 17 bases between. Germline values: CDR1 MNHEY, CDR2 SVGAGI. This CDR3 has 15 residues. The CDR3 here is CASQTGDFGYNEQFF. The CDR3 DNA follows: TGTGCCAGCCAGACCGGGGACTTCGGCTACAATGAGCAGTTCTTC.

The chain uses TRBV4-2 and TRBJ2-1; 9 bases agree with TRBD2. CDR3 length: 17 amino acids. Germline CDR1 and CDR2: LGHNA and YNFKEQ. V dropped 0 bases and J dropped 9; count of bases not matched to a gene: 12. This CDR3 is CASSQDWAGGPVVEQFF. CDR3 DNA: TGTGCCAGCAGCCAAGACTGGGCGGGGGGGCCGGTCGTTGAGCAGTTCTTC.

This chain uses TRBV27 with TRBJ1-5; no clear D. The CDR3 runs 14 residues. Germline loops: CDR1 MNHEY, CDR2 SMNVEV (reference sequence). The ends were cut back, 6 bases at V and 0 bases at J, with 9 bases in the middle. CDR3 region: CASREVYSNQPQHF. As DNA, the CDR3 is TGTGCCAGCAGGGAGGTCTATAGCAATCAGCCCCAGCATTTT.

V and J are TRBV5-1 and TRBJ2-1; D unclear. V gave up 1 base and J gave up 5 bases, with 10 bases separating them. The CDR3 runs to 14 residues. The germline CDR1 and CDR2 sequences are SGHRS and YFSETQ. The CDR3 protein is CASSLQLHNNEQFF. The DNA for the CDR3 is TGCGCCAGCAGCTTGCAACTACACAACAATGAGCAGTTCTTC.

This clone came up once. The gene calls are TRBV19 and TRBJ2-7; TRBD2 matches at 10 bases. The J segment lost 2 bases and the V segment lost 6 bases, leaving 13 bases of the junction unmatched. CDR3 length equals 17 residues. CDR1 is LNHDA, CDR2 SQIVND, per germline (reference sequence). The CDR3 nucleotides are TGTGCCAGTAGCGCAGGTGAGGGAGCGGGAGGGGCCTACGAGCAGTACTTC. Its translation: CASSAGEGAGGAYEQYF. The full variable domain, rest sourced from reference TRBV19 and TRBJ2-7, is DGGITQSPKYLFRKEGQNVTLSCEQNLNHDAMYWYRQDPGQGLRLIYYSQIVNDFQKGDIAEGYSVSREKKESFPLTVTSAQKNPTAFYLCASSAGEGAGGAYEQYFGPGTRLTVT.

The V call is TRBV9, the J call TRBJ2-3, with 8 bases matching TRBD2. The trim removed 3 bases at V and 10 bases at J, leaving 7 bases unmatched. The CDR3 loop spans 13 amino acids. The germline gives CDR1 SGDLS, CDR2 YYNGEE. The CDR3 sequence: CASSEYGGAAQYF. The DNA of the CDR3 is TGTGCCAGCAGCGAATACGGGGGGGCCGCGCAGTATTTT. The full variable domain, in which reference TRBV9 and TRBJ2-3 provide the parts outside the CDR3, is DSGVTQTPKHLITATGQRVTLRCSPRSGDLSVYWYQQSLDQGLQFLIQYYNGEERAKGNILERFSAQQFPDLHSELNLSSLELGDSALYFCASSEYGGAAQYFGPGTRLTVL.